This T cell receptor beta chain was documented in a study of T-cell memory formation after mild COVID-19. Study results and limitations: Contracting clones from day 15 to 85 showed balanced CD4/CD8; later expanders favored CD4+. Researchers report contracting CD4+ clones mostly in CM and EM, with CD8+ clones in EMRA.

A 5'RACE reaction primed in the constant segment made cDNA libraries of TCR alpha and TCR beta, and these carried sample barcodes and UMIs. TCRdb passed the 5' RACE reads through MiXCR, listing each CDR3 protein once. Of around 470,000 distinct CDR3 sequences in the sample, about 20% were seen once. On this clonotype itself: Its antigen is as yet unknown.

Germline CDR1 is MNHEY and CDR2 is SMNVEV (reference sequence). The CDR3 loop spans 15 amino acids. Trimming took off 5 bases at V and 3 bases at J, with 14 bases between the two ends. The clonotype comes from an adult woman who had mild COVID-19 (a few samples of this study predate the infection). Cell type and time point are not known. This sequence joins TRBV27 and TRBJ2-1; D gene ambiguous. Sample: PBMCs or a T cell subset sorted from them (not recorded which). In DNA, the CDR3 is TGTGCCAGCAGTCCCCAGAGTTTGGACTACAATGAGCAGTTCTTC. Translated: CASSPQSLDYNEQFF.